The source of this T cell receptor (beta chain) is a study of shared clonotypes between healthy human individuals. Assay used: immunoSEQ multiplex PCR; TCRdb lists only in-frame clones, some missing. The data contain hundreds of thousands of clones, less than 85% of them singletons. The CDR3 spans 17 residues. J gave up 8 bases and V 10 bases, and 20 bases lay outside the gene matches. Germline CDR1 is LNHDA and CDR2 is SQIVND (reference sequence). This sequence joins TRBV19 and TRBJ1-4; TRBD1 matches 9 bases. This clonotype originated in a woman aged 25-40 years in good health. Sequencing was done on a sample of memory CD4+ T cells sorted from blood. Subset: CD45RA-negative fraction. CDR3 amino acids: CATHHRDRVSGREKLFF. In DNA form, the CDR3 reads TGTGCCACCCACCACCGGGACAGGGTATCCGGTAGAGAAAAACTGTTTTTT.